This passage covers 24 T cell receptor beta chains from one sample sequenced in a study of blood T cell repertoires in COVID-19 (dated by TCRdb to about 2020). The library came from the immunoSEQ multiplex PCR assay. TCRdb took over this immuneACCESS table, retaining in-frame rearrangements with V and J assigned. Such tables are incomplete; in checked studies, under half of the missing clones stem from an unresolved V gene, and the remainder is unexplained. The sample profile shows about 190,000 clones; 85% to 90% of them were found once. The top ten hold 1.5% to 2% of the sample. Material for sequencing was peripheral blood. Receptors were obtained from a man younger than 30 with active or convalescent COVID-19.

The rearrangement links TRBV5-6 to TRBJ2-7; D might be TRBD1 (6 bases). The CDR3 runs 15 residues. Per germline, CDR1 SGHDT and CDR2 YYEEEE. Trimming stripped 5 bases from V and 5 bases from J, with 20 bases between. CDR3 residues: CASRFQGNPADEQYF. Here the CDR3 DNA reads TGTGCCAGCAGGTTCCAGGGGAATCCTGCCGACGAGCAGTACTTC.

The rearrangement uses TRBV24-1 and TRBJ2-2, with D uncertain. The CDR3 consists of 13 residues. Trimming took 9 bases from V and 1 from J, leaving 8 bases between them. The germline gives CDR1 KGHDR, CDR2 SFDVKD. The CDR3 DNA is TGTGCCACCGAACAGAGGAACACCGGGGAGCTGTTTTTT. This gives the protein CATEQRNTGELFF.

This clone was found once. V usage is TRBV6-5 and J usage is TRBJ2-7; D remains ambiguous. This CDR3 spans 13 amino acids. Trimming pared 8 bases from V and 1 base from J, leaving 12 bases between. Germline values: CDR1 MNHEY, CDR2 SVGAGI. This chain's CDR3 is CASREYLSYEQYF. The CDR3 region has the DNA TGTGCCAGCCGAGAGTACCTTTCCTACGAGCAGTACTTC.

This sequence joins TRBV6-1 and TRBJ2-7, with 7 bases identical to TRBD1. This CDR3 is 14 amino acids long. Unmatched junction bases numbered 7, after V lost 3 bases and J lost 5 bases. Germline V gene lookup returns CDR1 MNHNS and CDR2 SASEGT. The CDR3 bases are TGTGCCAGCAGTGAGGGACAGACCAGCGACGAGCAGTACTTC. It specifies CASSEGQTSDEQYF.

The genes are TRBV6-5 and TRBJ1-5; D is possibly TRBD1 (5 bases). The V gene lost 7 bases and the J gene lost 0 bases, with 10 bases spanning the gap. Germline CDR1 reads MNHEY; CDR2 reads SVGAGI. The CDR3 totals 14 residues. The CDR3 loop reads CASTLGGSNQPQHF. CDR3 sequence (DNA): TGTGCCAGCACGTTGGGGGGTAGCAATCAGCCCCAGCATTTT.

This chain connects TRBV2 to TRBJ1-5; 10 bases match TRBD1. The CDR3 has 13 residues. V was clipped by 8 bases and J by 5 bases; unmatched bases: 3. Germline lookup yields CDR1 SNHLY and CDR2 FYNNEI. CDR3 loop: CASRGTGDQPQHF. In DNA, the CDR3 is TGTGCCAGCCGCGGGACAGGGGATCAGCCCCAGCATTTT.

This chain uses TRBV7-9 with TRBJ2-1; D ambiguous. The CDR3 spans 13 residues. Germline CDR1 is SEHNR and CDR2 is FQNEAQ (reference sequence). V lost 6 bases to trimming and J lost 7 bases, with 13 bases between them. In nucleotides, the CDR3 is TGTGCCAGCAGTCAACAGAAAGTTAATGAGCAGTTCTTC. The encoded protein is CASSQQKVNEQFF. The full variable domain, rest sourced from reference TRBV7-9 and TRBJ2-1, is DTGVSQNPRHKITKRGQNVTFRCDPISEHNRLYWYRQTLGQGPEFLTYFQNEAQLEKSRLLSDRFSAERPKGSFSTLEIQRTEQGDSAMYLCASSQQKVNEQFFGPGTRLTVL.

The chain has TRBV4-2 and TRBJ2-7; TRBD2 aligns across 8 bases. V was clipped by 3 bases and J by 3 bases; unmatched bases: 7. In germline, CDR1 is LGHNA, CDR2 YNFKEQ. The CDR3 is made up of 15 amino acids. The chain's CDR3 is CASSHSGRTFYEQYF. The CDR3 region has the DNA TGTGCCAGCAGCCACAGCGGGAGAACGTTCTACGAGCAGTACTTC.

The chain has TRBV29-1 and TRBJ1-2, with 8 bases that match TRBD1. The germline V gene has CDR1 SQVTM and CDR2 ANQGSEA. The CDR3 is 13 amino acids. Trimming removed 7 bases from V and 6 bases from J; junction bases left unmatched: 10. The CDR3 bases are TGCAGCGCCGATCCCGGACAGGGTCATGGCTACACCTTC. As protein: CSADPGQGHGYTF.

The chain links TRBV6-2 or TRBV6-3 to TRBJ2-1, with D possibly TRBD1 on 6 matching bases. The V gene lost 4 bases and the J gene lost 5 bases, with 15 bases spanning the gap. The length of the CDR3 is 15 residues. Germline loops: CDR1 MNHEY, CDR2 SVGEGT. The CDR3: CASSSRQELNNEQFF. The CDR3 DNA reads TGTGCCAGCAGTTCCCGACAGGAACTGAACAATGAGCAGTTCTTC.

The genes are TRBV3-1 (or the pseudogene TRBV3-2) and TRBJ1-4, with 9 bases matching TRBD1. This CDR3 has 16 residues. Per the germline V gene, CDR1 is LGHDT and CDR2 is YNNKEL (reference sequence). V lost 1 base and J lost 7; bases outside the gene matches: 7. The CDR3 sequence: CASSQAGGQGTEKLFF. The CDR3 DNA sequence: TGTGCCAGCAGCCAAGCCGGCGGACAGGGGACTGAAAAACTGTTTTTT.

This clone was seen just once. V is TRBV2 and J is TRBJ1-5; D gene uncertain. The CDR3 is made up of 14 amino acids. Deletions cut 1 base from V and 5 bases from J, with 9 bases between. Germline V gene data show CDR1 as SNHLY and CDR2 as FYNNEI. CDR3 amino acids: CASSEVGVDQPQHF. The CDR3 coding sequence is TGTGCCAGCAGTGAAGTGGGAGTTGATCAGCCCCAGCATTTT.

The genes are TRBV19 and TRBJ2-5, with 8 bases identical to TRBD1. The ends lost 6 bases at V and 3 bases at J; junction bases unmatched: 6. The CDR3 contains 14 residues. Per the germline V gene, CDR1 is LNHDA and CDR2 is SQIVND (reference sequence). The CDR3 loop reads CASSSTGAEETQYF. Written as DNA, the CDR3 is TGTGCCAGTAGCTCGACAGGGGCCGAAGAGACCCAGTACTTC. The full variable domain, rest sourced from reference TRBV19 and TRBJ2-5, is DGGITQSPKYLFRKEGQNVTLSCEQNLNHDAMYWYRQDPGQGLRLIYYSQIVNDFQKGDIAEGYSVSREKKESFPLTVTSAQKNPTAFYLCASSSTGAEETQYFGPGTRLLVL.

The rearrangement joins TRBV10-2 to TRBJ2-7, with D tentatively TRBD2 (5 bases). With 4 bases removed from V and 4 bases from J, the gap between germline ends came to 14 bases. This CDR3 contains 14 residues. Germline values: CDR1 WSHSY, CDR2 SAAADI. CDR3 residues: CASSGGLKVYEQYF. CDR3 nucleotides: TGCGCCAGCAGTGGTGGACTCAAGGTATACGAGCAGTACTTC.

The chain recombines TRBV3-1 (or the pseudogene TRBV3-2) with TRBJ1-6, with D unclear. The CDR3 consists of 16 residues. V shed 4 bases and J shed 0 bases, with 10 bases lying between them. Germline V gene lookup returns CDR1 LGHDT and CDR2 YNNKEL (reference sequence). CDR3 loop: CASSPRPSSYNSPLHF. The CDR3 region has the DNA TGTGCCAGCAGCCCCCGTCCGAGCTCCTATAATTCACCCCTCCACTTT.

The chain is built from TRBV30 and TRBJ1-3; 8 bases are shared with TRBD1. V was pared by 1 base and J by 6 bases, with 5 bases of the junction left unmatched. The CDR3 has 14 residues. Germline values: CDR1 GTSNPN, CDR2 SVGIG (reference sequence). CDR3 DNA: TGTGCCTGGAGTGCAGACAGGGGTGAAAACACCATATATTTT. Protein: CAWSADRGENTIYF. The full variable domain, in which reference TRBV30 and TRBJ1-3 provide the parts outside the CDR3, is SQTIHQWPATLVQPVGSPLSLECTVEGTSNPNLYWYRQAAGRGLQLLFYSVGIGQISSEVPQNLSASRPQDRQFILSSKKLLLSDSGFYLCAWSADRGENTIYFGEGSWLTVV.

For this clone: One end of the junction is discordant with germline, which a read error may explain. V and J are TRBV12-3 or TRBV12-4 and TRBJ1-1, with 7 bases lining up with TRBD1. This CDR3 has 13 amino acids. The CDR3 region has the DNA TGTGCCAGCAGTTTAGCCGGCGACAGGGTTTGGACTTTT. Protein: CASSLAGDRVWTF.

The chain uses TRBV5-6 and TRBJ1-1; a weak D match, TRBD1 (6 bases). Germline CDR1 and CDR2: SGHDT and YYEEEE. The CDR3 runs to 13 residues. The V gene lost 3 bases and the J gene lost 4 bases, with 10 bases spanning the gap. Written as DNA, the CDR3 is TGTGCCAGCAGCTCTGGGGGGGCCACTGAAGCTTTCTTT. Translating it yields CASSSGGATEAFF.

The chain's CDR3 is CASSLATPGYSPLHF. The CDR3 DNA reads as TGCGCCAGCAGCTTGGCCACGCCAGGGTACTCACCCCTCCACTTT. The chain couples TRBV5-1 to TRBJ1-6; D is perhaps TRBD1 (5 bases). V shed 0 bases and J shed 10 bases, with 14 bases lying between them. The CDR3 length is 15 residues. Germline values: CDR1 SGHRS, CDR2 YFSETQ.

This clone was detected once. The genes are TRBV7-3 and TRBJ1-1, with 8 bases fitting TRBD1. CDR3 size: 15 residues. Germline CDR1 is SGHTA and CDR2 is FQGTGA. The trim removed 5 bases at V and 1 base at J, leaving 6 bases unmatched. CDR3 in amino acids: CASSVDRGENTEAFF. CDR3 DNA sequence: TGTGCCAGCAGCGTTGACAGGGGCGAGAACACTGAAGCTTTCTTT.

The CDR3 spells CASSQGHREGYGYTF. CDR3 in DNA: TGCGCCAGCAGCCAAGGGCACAGGGAGGGCTATGGCTACACCTTC. The chain links TRBV4-1 to TRBJ1-2; tentatively, D is TRBD1 (6 bases). This CDR3 spans 15 amino acids. The germline V gene has CDR1 MGHRA and CDR2 YSYEKL. V was pared by 1 base and J by 4 bases, with 13 bases between.

This clone was seen a single time. The chain joins TRBV18 to TRBJ1-2; TRBD1 matches 7 bases. After removal of 3 bases from V and 4 bases from J, the junction contained 8 bases not matched to a gene. The CDR3 has 15 amino acids. The germline gives CDR1 KGHSH, CDR2 LQKENI. CDR3 amino acids: CASSPSTGQSYGYTF. DNA of the CDR3: TGTGCCAGCTCACCCTCGACGGGACAGTCCTATGGCTACACCTTC.

J is TRBJ2-7 and V is TRBV24-1; D is unclear. The germline gives CDR1 KGHDR, CDR2 SFDVKD. V lost 2 bases, J lost 1 base, and 8 bases lay in between. The CDR3 runs 14 residues. In nucleotides, the CDR3 is TGTGCCACCAGTGATTCCGGGTCTTCCTACGAGCAGTACTTC. Amino acids: CATSDSGSSYEQYF.

The V gene is TRBV6-5, the J gene TRBJ2-3; D is unclear. Germline values: CDR1 MNHEY, CDR2 SVGAGI. V was pared by 2 bases and J by 4 bases, with 7 bases between. The length of the CDR3 is 13 residues. For the CDR3, the DNA is TGTGCCAGCAGTTACGGGCTGTCAGATACGCAGTATTTT. Translating it yields CASSYGLSDTQYF.